A selection of T cell receptor beta chains follows, all from one sample in a study of T cells in Graves' hyperthyroidism and ophthalmopathy. TCRdb ran MiXCR on the multiplex PCR reads and lists one entry per CDR3 protein. This sample has about 740,000 distinct CDR3 sequences, with around 15% found just once. The sample consisted of blood. These receptors all stem from a woman between 18 and 29 years old with Graves' hyperthyroidism. The CDR3 runs from the conserved cysteine through the conserved F or W. Each record gives: D gene, V gene, J gene, CDR3 protein. D genes are given only for firm matches.

>-|TRBV7-2|TRBJ1-1
CASSRFGSDTEAFF
>-|TRBV7-8|TRBJ1-2
CASSLDLSRDTRHYGYTF
>TRBD1|TRBV7-2|TRBJ2-1
CASSLGGTGGYEQFF
>-|TRBV14|TRBJ1-1
CASSQGGRPLLFRAEAFF
>-|TRBV2|TRBJ2-2
CASGGVGRSGLFF
>TRBD1|TRBV20-1|TRBJ1-5
CSARTGQQPQHF
>-|TRBV29-1|TRBJ1-1
CSVRSRTVDTEAFF
>TRBD2|TRBV7-8|TRBJ2-3
CASSLNHYERDTDTQYF
>TRBD1|TRBV5-4|TRBJ2-3
CASRGQTLGGTDTQYF
>-|TRBV3-1|TRBJ2-7
CASSQSYEQYF
>-|TRBV2|TRBJ1-1
CASSDVVYTEAFF